These T cell receptor beta chains were read from a single sample in a study of glioma-infiltrating T cells after dendritic cell vaccination. TCRdb's copy holds only in-frame clones and misses some; the assay was immunoSEQ multiplex PCR. The table lists fewer than 100,000 clones, 70% to 90% of them singletons. The source material was blood, sampled before dendritic cell vaccination. The receptors shown here come from a human donor with glioblastoma. CDR3s include the opening cysteine and the closing phenylalanine or tryptophan. D genes are given only for firm matches. Size tells how often a clone was seen (once, few, many) or the class of an expanded clone, and some rows leave it out.

D gene,J gene,V gene,clone size,CDR3 length,CDR3 protein,CDR3 DNA
-,TRBJ1-5,TRBV7-6,-,15,CASSLRGGRDQPQHF,TGTGCCAGCAGCTTAAGAGGAGGGCGGGATCAGCCCCAGCATTTT
TRBD2,TRBJ2-1,TRBV10-3,-,16,CAISEPTSGRFNEQFF,TGTGCCATCAGTGAGCCCACTAGCGGGAGGTTCAATGAGCAGTTCTTC
-,TRBJ2-7,TRBV15,-,15,CATSRSRGAFPQQYF,TGTGCCACCAGCAGATCCAGGGGGGCCTTTCCCCAGCAGTACTTC
TRBD1,TRBJ2-6,TRBV30,-,16,CAWSVRGQGAVFVLTF,TGTGCCTGGAGTGTACGAGGACAGGGGGCGGTTTTCGTCCTGACTTTC
-,TRBJ1-5,TRBV6-4,few,13,CASSETANQPQHF,TGTGCCAGCAGTGAGACAGCGAATCAGCCCCAGCATTTT
-,TRBJ2-7,TRBV27,-,13,CASSSSPPLEQYF,TGTGCCAGCAGTTCGTCTCCCCCCCTCGAGCAGTACTTC
TRBD2,TRBJ2-2,TRBV7-9,-,17,CASSLKAGGSNTGELFF,TGTGCCAGCAGCTTAAAAGCGGGGGGCTCTAACACCGGGGAGCTGTTTTTT
-,TRBJ2-1,TRBV9,-,12,CASSLYSDEQFF,TGTGCCAGCAGCCTCTATAGCGATGAGCAGTTCTTC
TRBD1,TRBJ1-2,TRBV14,-,16,CASSPISDRGLSGYTF,TGTGCCAGCAGCCCAATCTCGGACAGGGGCCTTTCCGGCTACACCTTC
-,TRBJ2-7,TRBV16,-,14,CASSHHRESYEQYF,TGTGCCAGCAGCCATCACAGGGAGAGCTACGAGCAGTACTTC
-,TRBJ2-7,TRBV6-5,-,12,CASSDRYYEQYF,TGTGCCAGCAGCGACAGATACTACGAGCAGTACTTC
TRBD1,TRBJ2-7,TRBV7-7,-,15,CASSLKRDRVSEQYF,TGTGCCAGCAGCTTGAAACGGGACAGGGTGTCCGAGCAGTACTTC
-,TRBJ1-6,TRBV27,-,15,CASSLRTDYNSPLHF,TGTGCCAGCAGTTTAAGGACAGACTATAATTCACCCCTCCACTTT
-,TRBJ2-1,TRBV2,-,14,CASSEIRDYNEQFF,TGTGCCAGCAGTGAGATCCGGGACTACAATGAGCAGTTCTTC
-,TRBJ1-2,TRBV28,-,11,CASSLLWGYTF,TGTGCCAGCAGCCTACTTTGGGGCTACACCTTC
TRBD2,TRBJ2-1,TRBV9,-,14,CASSSGGGVSEQFF,TGTGCCAGCAGCAGCGGGGGAGGGGTTAGTGAGCAGTTCTTC
-,TRBJ1-5,TRBV18,-,16,CASSPPISGGGQPQHF,TGTGCCAGCTCACCACCAATTTCGGGTGGGGGCCAGCCCCAGCATTTT
TRBD1,TRBJ1-1,TRBV6-4,-,14,CASSETGEDTEAFF,TGTGCCAGCAGTGAGACAGGGGAAGACACTGAAGCTTTCTTT